Below, one T cell receptor (beta chain) is given with its context. The data originate from a study of blood T cells in healthy people across ages. CDR1 and CDR2 from the germline V gene are MNHEY and SVGEGT. Trimming removed 1 base from V and 15 bases from J; junction bases left unmatched: 11. This CDR3 contains 16 residues. A second PCR of 7 to 11 cycles used a sample-barcoded 5' primer and a J-beta primer mix. Each TCR beta cDNA got a 12-nucleotide random molecular identifier. Via MiXCR, TCRdb re-called the 5' RACE reads, giving one row per CDR3 protein. The table lists fewer than 800,000 distinct CDR3 sequences, approximately 31% of them singletons.

The gene calls are TRBV6-2 or TRBV6-3 and TRBJ2-1, with 14 bases identical to TRBD2. The TCR sequence derives from an elderly woman in good health. Sequences were obtained from blood. CDR3 nucleotide sequence: TGTGCCAGCAGTTACTTGCCCGGGACTAGCGGGAGATTGCCGTTCTTC. Its protein is CASSYLPGTSGRLPFF.